This T cell receptor (beta chain) was captured by sequencing in a study of blood T cell repertoires in COVID-19. Everyone who took part was about 18 to 90 years old, and they came from about 25 US areas. This CDR3 contains 15 residues. With 2 bases removed from V and 4 bases from J, the gap between germline ends came to 14 bases. In germline, CDR1 is SEHNR, CDR2 FQNEAQ (reference sequence). The assay was immunoSEQ multiplex PCR, and TCRdb's table has in-frame clones only and misses some. The sample records roughly 250,000 clones, around 93% being singletons. The sample consisted of PBMCs or T cells enriched from blood (not recorded which). The TCR comes from a human donor in a cohort exposed to, infected with or recovered from COVID-19 (not recorded which). The donor label of this sample is uncertain. The chain has TRBV7-9 and TRBJ1-2; no reliable D call. The CDR3 is CASSLKLSTSYGYTF. In DNA form, the CDR3 reads TGTGCCAGCAGCTTAAAGCTTAGTACCTCCTATGGCTACACCTTC.